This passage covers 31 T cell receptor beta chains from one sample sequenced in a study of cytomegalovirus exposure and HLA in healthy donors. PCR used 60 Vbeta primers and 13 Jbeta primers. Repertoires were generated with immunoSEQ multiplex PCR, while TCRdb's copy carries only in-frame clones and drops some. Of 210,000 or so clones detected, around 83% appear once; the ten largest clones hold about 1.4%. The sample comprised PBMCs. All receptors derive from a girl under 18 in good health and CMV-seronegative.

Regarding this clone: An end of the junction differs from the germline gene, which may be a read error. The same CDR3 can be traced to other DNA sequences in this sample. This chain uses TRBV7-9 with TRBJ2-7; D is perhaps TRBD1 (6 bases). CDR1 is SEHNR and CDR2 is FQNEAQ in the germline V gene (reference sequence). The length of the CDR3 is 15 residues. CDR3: CASSYTRDNSYEQYF. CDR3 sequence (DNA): TGTGCCAGCAGCTACACCCGGGACAATTCCTACGAGCAGTATTTC.

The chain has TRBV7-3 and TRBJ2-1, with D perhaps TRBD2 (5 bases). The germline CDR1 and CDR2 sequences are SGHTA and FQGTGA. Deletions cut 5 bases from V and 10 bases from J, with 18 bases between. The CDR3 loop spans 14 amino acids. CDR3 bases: TGTGCCAGCAGCATGTCGGCAGACTACAGAGAGCAGTTCTTC. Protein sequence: CASSMSADYREQFF.

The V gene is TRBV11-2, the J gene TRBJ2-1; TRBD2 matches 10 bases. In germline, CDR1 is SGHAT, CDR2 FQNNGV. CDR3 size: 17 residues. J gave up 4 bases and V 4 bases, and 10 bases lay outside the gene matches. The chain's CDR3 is CASSSLMTSGLYNEQFF. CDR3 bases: TGTGCCAGCAGCTCCCTTATGACTAGCGGGTTATACAATGAGCAGTTCTTC.

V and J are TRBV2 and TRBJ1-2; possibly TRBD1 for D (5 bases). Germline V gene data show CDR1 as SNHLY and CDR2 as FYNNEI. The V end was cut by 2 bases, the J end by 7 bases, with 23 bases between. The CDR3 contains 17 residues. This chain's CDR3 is CASSETLWGGTAIGYTF. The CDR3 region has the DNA TGTGCCAGCAGTGAAACCCTGTGGGGCGGCACCGCTATTGGCTACACCTTC.

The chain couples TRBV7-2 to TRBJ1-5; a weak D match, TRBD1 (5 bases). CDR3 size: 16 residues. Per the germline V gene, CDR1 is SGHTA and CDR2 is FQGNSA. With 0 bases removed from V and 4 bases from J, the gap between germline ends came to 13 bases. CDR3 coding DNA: TGTGCCAGCAGCTTAGCTTTTCGGGGGAGAAATCAGCCCCAGCATTTT. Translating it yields CASSLAFRGRNQPQHF.

CDR3 nucleotide sequence: TGTGCCAGCAGCTCTCCCAGGGGGATTGGGGCTGAAGCTTTCTTT. Encoded protein: CASSSPRGIGAEAFF. The genes are TRBV7-8 and TRBJ1-1; 7 bases map to TRBD1. V lost 4 bases to trimming and J lost 6 bases; unmatched junction nucleotides: 11. The CDR3 runs to 15 residues. From germline, CDR1 is SGHVS and CDR2 FQNEAQ.

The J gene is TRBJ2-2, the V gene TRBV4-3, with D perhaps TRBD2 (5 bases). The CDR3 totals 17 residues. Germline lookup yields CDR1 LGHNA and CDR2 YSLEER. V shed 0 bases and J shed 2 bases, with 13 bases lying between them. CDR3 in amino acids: CASSQDRGIINTGELFF. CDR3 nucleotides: TGCGCCAGCAGCCAAGATCGAGGGATAATAAACACCGGGGAGCTGTTTTTT.

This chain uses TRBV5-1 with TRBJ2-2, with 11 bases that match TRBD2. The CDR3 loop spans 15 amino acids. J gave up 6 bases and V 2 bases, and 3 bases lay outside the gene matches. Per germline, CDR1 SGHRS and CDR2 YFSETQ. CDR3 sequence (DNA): TGCGCCAGCAGCTTCCTAGCGGGAGGAGCCGGGGAGCTGTTTTTT. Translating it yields CASSFLAGGAGELFF.

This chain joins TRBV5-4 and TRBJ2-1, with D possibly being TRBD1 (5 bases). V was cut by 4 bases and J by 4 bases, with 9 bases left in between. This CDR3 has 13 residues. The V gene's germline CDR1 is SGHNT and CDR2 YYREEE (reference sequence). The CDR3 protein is CASSPGQYNEQFF. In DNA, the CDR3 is TGTGCCAGCAGCCCCGGACAATACAATGAGCAGTTCTTC. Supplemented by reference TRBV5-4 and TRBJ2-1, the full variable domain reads ETGVTQSPTHLIKTRGQQVTLRCSSQSGHNTVSWYQQALGQGPQFIFQYYREEENGRGNFPPRFSGLQFPNYSSELNVNALELDDSALYLCASSPGQYNEQFFGPGTRLTVL.

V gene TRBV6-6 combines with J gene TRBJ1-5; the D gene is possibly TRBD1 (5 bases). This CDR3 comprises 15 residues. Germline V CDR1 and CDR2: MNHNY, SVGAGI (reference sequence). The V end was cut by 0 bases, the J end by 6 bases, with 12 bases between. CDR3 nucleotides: TGTGCCAGCAGTTACTCGGGAGGGGCGGGTCAGCCCCAGCATTTT. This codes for CASSYSGGAGQPQHF.

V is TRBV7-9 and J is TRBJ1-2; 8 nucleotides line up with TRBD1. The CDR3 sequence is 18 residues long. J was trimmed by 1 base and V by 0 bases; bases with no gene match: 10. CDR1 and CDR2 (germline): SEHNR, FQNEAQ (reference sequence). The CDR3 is CASSLAWGTGSNNYGYTF. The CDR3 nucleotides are TGTGCCAGCAGCTTAGCATGGGGGACAGGATCTAATAACTATGGCTACACCTTC.

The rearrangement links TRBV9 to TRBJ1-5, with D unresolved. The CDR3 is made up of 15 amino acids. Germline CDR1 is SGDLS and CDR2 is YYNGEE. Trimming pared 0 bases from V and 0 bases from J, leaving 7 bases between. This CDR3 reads CASSVDVYSNQPQHF. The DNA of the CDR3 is TGTGCCAGCAGCGTAGATGTGTATAGCAATCAGCCCCAGCATTTT.

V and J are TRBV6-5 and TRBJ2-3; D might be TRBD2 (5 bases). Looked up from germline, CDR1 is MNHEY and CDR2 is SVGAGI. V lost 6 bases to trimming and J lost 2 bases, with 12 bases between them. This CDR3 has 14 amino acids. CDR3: CASRRARDTDTQYF. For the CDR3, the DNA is TGTGCCAGCAGACGGGCGAGGGACACAGATACGCAGTATTTT.

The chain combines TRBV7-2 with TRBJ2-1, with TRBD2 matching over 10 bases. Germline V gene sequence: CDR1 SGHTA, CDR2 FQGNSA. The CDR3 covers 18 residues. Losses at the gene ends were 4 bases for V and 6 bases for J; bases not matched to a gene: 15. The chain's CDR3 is CASSSRLAGLAGGNEQFF. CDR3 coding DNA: TGTGCCAGCAGCTCAAGACTAGCGGGCCTCGCCGGGGGCAATGAGCAGTTCTTC.

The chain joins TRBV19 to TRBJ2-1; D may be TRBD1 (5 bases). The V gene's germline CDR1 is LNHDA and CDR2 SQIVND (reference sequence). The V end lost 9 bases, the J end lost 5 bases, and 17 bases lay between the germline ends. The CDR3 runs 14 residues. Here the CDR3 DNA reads TGTGCCAGCGAAGACAGTTCTTCGAACAATGAGCAGTTCTTC. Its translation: CASEDSSSNNEQFF.

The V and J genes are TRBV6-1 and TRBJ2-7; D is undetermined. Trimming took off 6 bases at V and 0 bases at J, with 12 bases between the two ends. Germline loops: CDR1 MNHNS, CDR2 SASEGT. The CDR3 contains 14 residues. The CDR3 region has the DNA TGTGCCAGCAGCGAACCCCTTCCCTCCTACGAGCAGTACTTC. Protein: CASSEPLPSYEQYF.

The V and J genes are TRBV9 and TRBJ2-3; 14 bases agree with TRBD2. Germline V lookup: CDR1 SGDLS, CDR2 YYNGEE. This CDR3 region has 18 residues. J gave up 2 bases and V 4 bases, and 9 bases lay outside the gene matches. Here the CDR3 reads CASSMGTSGRVNTDTQYF. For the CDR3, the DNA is TGTGCCAGCAGCATGGGGACTAGCGGGAGAGTAAACACAGATACGCAGTATTTT.

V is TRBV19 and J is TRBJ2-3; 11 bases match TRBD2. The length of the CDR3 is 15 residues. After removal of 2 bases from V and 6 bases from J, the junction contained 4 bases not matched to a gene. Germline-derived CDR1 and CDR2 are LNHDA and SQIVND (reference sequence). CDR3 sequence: CASSIRLAGGDTQYF. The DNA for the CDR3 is TGTGCCAGTAGTATACGGCTAGCGGGAGGCGATACGCAGTATTTT. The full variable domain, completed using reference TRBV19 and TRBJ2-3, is DGGITQSPKYLFRKEGQNVTLSCEQNLNHDAMYWYRQDPGQGLRLIYYSQIVNDFQKGDIAEGYSVSREKKESFPLTVTSAQKNPTAFYLCASSIRLAGGDTQYFGPGTRLTVL.

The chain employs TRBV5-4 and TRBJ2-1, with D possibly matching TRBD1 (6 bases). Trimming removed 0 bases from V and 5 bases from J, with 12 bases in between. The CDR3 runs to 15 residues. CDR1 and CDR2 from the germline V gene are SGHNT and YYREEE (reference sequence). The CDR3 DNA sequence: TGTGCCAGCAGCTTGGCTACGCAGGGGCACAATGAGCAGTTCTTC. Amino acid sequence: CASSLATQGHNEQFF. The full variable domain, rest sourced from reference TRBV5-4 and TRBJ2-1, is ETGVTQSPTHLIKTRGQQVTLRCSSQSGHNTVSWYQQALGQGPQFIFQYYREEENGRGNFPPRFSGLQFPNYSSELNVNALELDDSALYLCASSLATQGHNEQFFGPGTRLTVL.

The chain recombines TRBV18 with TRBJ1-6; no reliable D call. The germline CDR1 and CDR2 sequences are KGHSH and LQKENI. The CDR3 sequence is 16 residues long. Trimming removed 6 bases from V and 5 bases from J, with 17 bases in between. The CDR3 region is CASSAGVGRDNSPLHF. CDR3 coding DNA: TGTGCCAGCTCTGCCGGGGTCGGACGAGATAATTCACCCCTCCACTTT.

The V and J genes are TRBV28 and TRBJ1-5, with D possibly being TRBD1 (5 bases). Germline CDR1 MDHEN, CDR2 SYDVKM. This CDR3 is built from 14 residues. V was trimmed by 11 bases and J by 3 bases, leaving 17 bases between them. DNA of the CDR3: TGTGCCGAAGCAGCAAGGGGTACCAATCAGCCCCAGCATTTT. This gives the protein CAEAARGTNQPQHF.

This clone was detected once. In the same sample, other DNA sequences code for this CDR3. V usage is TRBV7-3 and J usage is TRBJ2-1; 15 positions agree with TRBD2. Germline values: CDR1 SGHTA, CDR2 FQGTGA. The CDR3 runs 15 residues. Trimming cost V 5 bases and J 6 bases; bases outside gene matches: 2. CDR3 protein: CASSPGLAGGNEQFF. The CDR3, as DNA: TGTGCCAGCAGCCCGGGACTAGCGGGAGGCAATGAGCAGTTCTTC.

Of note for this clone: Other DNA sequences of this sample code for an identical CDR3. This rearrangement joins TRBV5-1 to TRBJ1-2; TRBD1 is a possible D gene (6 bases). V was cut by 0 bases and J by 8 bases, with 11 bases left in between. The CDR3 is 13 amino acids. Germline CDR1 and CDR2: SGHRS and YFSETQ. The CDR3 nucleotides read TGCGCCAGCAGCTTGGGAGGGGGTAACGGCTACACCTTC. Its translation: CASSLGGGNGYTF.

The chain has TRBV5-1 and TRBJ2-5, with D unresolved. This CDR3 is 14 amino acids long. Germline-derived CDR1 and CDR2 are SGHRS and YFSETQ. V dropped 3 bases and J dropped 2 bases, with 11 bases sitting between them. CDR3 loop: CASSYDSFQETQYF. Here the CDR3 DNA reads TGCGCCAGCAGCTACGACTCCTTTCAAGAGACCCAGTACTTC. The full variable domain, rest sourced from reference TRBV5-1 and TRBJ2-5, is KAGVTQTPRYLIKTRGQQVTLSCSPISGHRSVSWYQQTPGQGLQFLFEYFSETQRNKGNFPGRFSGRQFSNSRSEMNVSTLELGDSALYLCASSYDSFQETQYFGPGTRLLVL.

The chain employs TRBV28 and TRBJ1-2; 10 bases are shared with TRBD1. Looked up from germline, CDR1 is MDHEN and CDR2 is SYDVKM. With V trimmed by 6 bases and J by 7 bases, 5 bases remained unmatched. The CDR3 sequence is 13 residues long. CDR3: CASRRQGAVGYTF. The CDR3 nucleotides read TGTGCCAGCAGAAGACAGGGGGCGGTTGGCTACACCTTC.

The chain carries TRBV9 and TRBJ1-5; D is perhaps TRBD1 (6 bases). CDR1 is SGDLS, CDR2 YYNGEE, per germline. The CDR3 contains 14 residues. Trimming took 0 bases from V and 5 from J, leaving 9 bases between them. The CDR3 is CASSVGTDDQPQHF. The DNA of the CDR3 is TGTGCCAGCAGCGTAGGGACAGATGATCAGCCCCAGCATTTT.

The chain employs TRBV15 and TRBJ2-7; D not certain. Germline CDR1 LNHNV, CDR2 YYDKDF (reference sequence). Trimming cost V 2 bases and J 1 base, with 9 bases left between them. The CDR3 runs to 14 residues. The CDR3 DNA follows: TGTGCCACCAGCAGATTGGCAGGATCCTACGAGCAGTACTTC. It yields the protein CATSRLAGSYEQYF.

CDR3 sequence reads: CASSLFGGANTEAFF. DNA for the CDR3: TGTGCCAGTAGCCTTTTCGGCGGAGCGAACACTGAAGCTTTCTTT. This chain connects TRBV19 to TRBJ1-1, with D unclear. Germline assignment: CDR1 LNHDA and CDR2 SQIVND (reference sequence). The CDR3 extends over 15 amino acids. Trimming pared 6 bases from V and 1 base from J, leaving 15 bases between.

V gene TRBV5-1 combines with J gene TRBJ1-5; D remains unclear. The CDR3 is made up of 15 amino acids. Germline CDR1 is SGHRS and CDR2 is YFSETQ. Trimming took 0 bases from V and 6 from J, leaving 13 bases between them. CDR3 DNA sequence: TGCGCCAGCAGCTTGGCAGGCACCAATTCTCAGCCCCAGCATTTT. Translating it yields CASSLAGTNSQPQHF.

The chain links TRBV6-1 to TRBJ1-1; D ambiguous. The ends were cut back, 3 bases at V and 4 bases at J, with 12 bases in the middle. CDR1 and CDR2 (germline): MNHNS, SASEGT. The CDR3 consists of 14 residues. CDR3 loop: CASSDPRSLTEAFF. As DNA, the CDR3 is TGTGCCAGCAGTGACCCCCGTTCCCTCACTGAAGCTTTCTTT.

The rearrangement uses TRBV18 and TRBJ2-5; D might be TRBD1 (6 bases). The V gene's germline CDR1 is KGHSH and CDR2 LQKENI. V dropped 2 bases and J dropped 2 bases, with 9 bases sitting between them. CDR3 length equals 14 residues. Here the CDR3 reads CASSPGQLQETQYF. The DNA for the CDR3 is TGTGCCAGCTCACCAGGACAGCTGCAAGAGACCCAGTACTTC. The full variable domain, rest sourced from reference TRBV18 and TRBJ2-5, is NAGVMQNPRHLVRRRGQEARLRCSPMKGHSHVYWYRQLPEEGLKFMVYLQKENIIDESGMPKERFSAEFPKEGPSILRIQQVVRGDSAAYFCASSPGQLQETQYFGPGTRLLVL.